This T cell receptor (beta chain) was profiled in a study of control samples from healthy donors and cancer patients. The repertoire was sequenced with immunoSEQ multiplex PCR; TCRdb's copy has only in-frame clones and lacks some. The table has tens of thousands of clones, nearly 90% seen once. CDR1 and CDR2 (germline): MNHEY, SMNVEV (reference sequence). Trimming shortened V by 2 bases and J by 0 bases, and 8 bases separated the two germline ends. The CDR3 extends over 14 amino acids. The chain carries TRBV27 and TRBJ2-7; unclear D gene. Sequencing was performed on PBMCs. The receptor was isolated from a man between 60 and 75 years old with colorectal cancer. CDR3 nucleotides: TGTGCCAGCAGTTTAACCCTACCCTCCTACGAGCAGTACTTC. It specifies CASSLTLPSYEQYF.